The 23 T cell receptor beta chains below were found in one sample sequenced in a study of T cells in narcolepsy. Measured with immunoSEQ multiplex PCR; TCRdb has only the in-frame clones, and not every one. Of fewer than 35,000 clones in the sample, more than 80% were seen once. The sample comprised CD45RA- memory CD4+ T cells from PBMCs. These receptors all come from a human donor with narcolepsy.

The V and J genes are TRBV7-3 and TRBJ2-2; no clear D gene. The CDR3 covers 13 residues. CDR1 is SGHTA, CDR2 FQGTGA, per germline. V was pared by 5 bases and J by 6 bases, with 10 bases between. The CDR3 sequence: CASSPILAGELFF. CDR3 nucleotide sequence: TGTGCCAGCAGCCCTATACTGGCCGGGGAGCTGTTTTTT.

The chain has TRBV9 and TRBJ2-7; 8 nucleotides line up with TRBD1. The J segment lost 6 bases and the V segment lost 3 bases, leaving 11 bases of the junction unmatched. Germline V gene data show CDR1 as SGDLS and CDR2 as YYNGEE. The CDR3 runs 15 residues. DNA for the CDR3: TGTGCCAGCAGCGCCTGGGACAGGCCCCCTGGCGAGCAGTACTTC. Amino acid sequence: CASSAWDRPPGEQYF.

The chain uses TRBV6-6 and TRBJ1-2, with 8 nucleotides matching TRBD1. Per germline, CDR1 MNHNY and CDR2 SVGAGI (reference sequence). The ends lost 6 bases at V and 3 bases at J; junction bases unmatched: 6. The CDR3 is 14 residues long. DNA for the CDR3: TGTGCCAGCAGAAAGACAGGGGAGGACTATGGCTACACCTTC. It translates to CASRKTGEDYGYTF.

This clone was detected a few times. V usage is TRBV28 and J usage is TRBJ2-7; D ambiguous. CDR1 is MDHEN, CDR2 SYDVKM, per germline. V was cut by 3 bases and J by 0 bases, with 21 bases left in between. This CDR3 is built from 18 residues. CDR3 nucleotide sequence: TGTGCCAGCAGTTTCCCCCTCCGGGTTGTGAGTAGCTCCTACGAGCAGTACTTC. This translates into CASSFPLRVVSSSYEQYF.

This chain uses TRBV5-4 with TRBJ2-5; D is possibly TRBD2 (5 bases). CDR1 and CDR2 from the germline V gene are SGHNT and YYREEE (reference sequence). CDR3 length: 19 residues. Trimming took off 4 bases at V and 3 bases at J, with 28 bases between the two ends. CDR3 nucleotide sequence: TGTGCCAGCAGCCTTAAAAGAGGTGGGATAGGCGTCGGGGAAGAGACCCAGTACTTC. Its translation is CASSLKRGGIGVGEETQYF.

CDR3 coding DNA: TGTGCCAGCAGCTACGGGACAGGGGCTTCTAACTATGGCTACACCTTC. It specifies CASSYGTGASNYGYTF. V usage is TRBV9 and J usage is TRBJ1-2, with TRBD1 matching 10 bases. The ends lost 4 bases at V and 0 bases at J; junction bases unmatched: 6. Germline CDR1 SGDLS, CDR2 YYNGEE. The CDR3 has 16 amino acids.

This chain uses TRBV5-8 with TRBJ1-1, with a tentative D call TRBD1 (5 bases). There are 13 residues in the CDR3. Trimming removed 5 bases at V and 1 base at J, with 9 bases between. From germline, CDR1 is SGHTS and CDR2 YDEGEE. CDR3 sequence reads: CASRGGQNTEAFF. The CDR3 DNA is TGTGCCAGCAGGGGCGGACAGAACACTGAAGCTTTCTTT.

This chain uses TRBV6-6 with TRBJ2-1; D uncertain. CDR1 is MNHNY, CDR2 SVGAGI, per germline (reference sequence). V lost 0 bases, J lost 3 bases, and 9 bases lay in between. CDR3 size: 15 residues. The CDR3 DNA reads as TGTGCCAGCAGTTACTCTCCAGGTCTCTACAATGAGCAGTTCTTC. Encoded protein: CASSYSPGLYNEQFF.

The gene calls are TRBV2 and TRBJ2-2; unclear D gene. Germline-derived CDR1 and CDR2 are SNHLY and FYNNEI. The CDR3 is 15 residues long. Trimming removed 4 bases from V and 6 bases from J, with 15 bases in between. The DNA for the CDR3 is TGTGCCAGCAGTGGGAATACCCCTCGGGCCGGGGAGCTGTTTTTT. It specifies CASSGNTPRAGELFF.

Here the CDR3 reads CASSPGTGGTSVYEQYF. The CDR3 nucleotides read TGCGCCAGCAGCCCAGGGACAGGGGGGACTAGTGTGTACGAGCAGTACTTC. The chain employs TRBV4-1 and TRBJ2-7; 11 bases map to TRBD1. With V trimmed by 4 bases and J by 4 bases, 12 bases remained unmatched. CDR3 length equals 17 residues. The germline CDR1 and CDR2 sequences are MGHRA and YSYEKL.

The chain recombines TRBV15 with TRBJ1-1; D not resolved. There are 17 residues in the CDR3. In germline, CDR1 is LNHNV, CDR2 YYDKDF (reference sequence). V was trimmed by 1 base and J by 4 bases, leaving 19 bases between them. Here the CDR3 reads CATSRGGLRLGSTEAFF. CDR3 nucleotide sequence: TGTGCCACCAGCAGAGGTGGACTCCGACTGGGATCCACTGAAGCTTTCTTT. Full variable domain (remainder filled in from reference TRBV15 and TRBJ1-1): DAMVIQNPRYQVTQFGKPVTLSCSQTLNHNVMYWYQQKSSQAPKLLFHYYDKDFNNEADTPDNFQSRRPNTSFCFLDIRSPGLGDTAMYLCATSRGGLRLGSTEAFFGQGTRLTVV.

This clone was seen once. The J gene is TRBJ2-2, the V gene TRBV30, with 8 bases lining up with TRBD2. From germline, CDR1 is GTSNPN and CDR2 SVGIG (reference sequence). This CDR3 has 17 residues. Trimming at V came to 3 bases and at J to 1 base, leaving 10 bases not matched to a gene. This chain's CDR3 is CAWRLSRGARNTGELFF. The DNA for the CDR3 is TGTGCCTGGAGGTTATCGCGGGGGGCACGGAACACCGGGGAGCTGTTTTTT.

V usage is TRBV6-5 and J usage is TRBJ1-2, with 7 bases fitting TRBD1. The CDR3 contains 15 residues. Germline CDR1 and CDR2: MNHEY and SVGAGI. V was clipped by 5 bases and J by 6 bases; unmatched bases: 12. Written as DNA, the CDR3 is TGTGCCAGCAGTCCCTACGAAAGGGGGCTGAATGGCTACACCTTC. Translated, it gives CASSPYERGLNGYTF.

V and J are TRBV27 and TRBJ1-6, with 11 nucleotides matching TRBD1. V lost 9 bases, J lost 8 bases, and 3 bases stayed unmatched. In germline, CDR1 is MNHEY, CDR2 SMNVEV (reference sequence). CDR3 length: 13 amino acids. The CDR3 nucleotides read TGTGCCAGTAGGACAGGGGGCGATTCACCCCTCCACTTT. Its translation is CASRTGGDSPLHF.

This chain connects TRBV29-1 to TRBJ1-2; D perhaps matches TRBD1 (5 bases). The CDR3 loop spans 12 amino acids. Per germline, CDR1 SQVTM and CDR2 ANQGSEA. V dropped 1 base and J dropped 8 bases, with 11 bases sitting between them. In nucleotides, the CDR3 is TGCAGCGTTGAAGGCAGGGTGTGGGGCTACACCTTC. This encodes CSVEGRVWGYTF.

The chain joins TRBV29-1 to TRBJ2-3; 8 positions match TRBD1. From germline, CDR1 is SQVTM and CDR2 ANQGSEA. The CDR3 has 12 residues. After removal of 3 bases from V and 11 bases from J, the junction contained 7 bases not matched to a gene. CDR3 in amino acids: CSVDTAGGMQYF. The CDR3 coding sequence is TGCAGCGTTGATACGGCAGGGGGCATGCAGTATTTT.

The J gene is TRBJ2-1, the V gene TRBV19; perhaps TRBD1 as D (6 bases). This CDR3 spans 15 amino acids. With 5 bases removed from V and 8 bases from J, the gap between germline ends came to 19 bases. CDR1 and CDR2 from the germline V gene are LNHDA and SQIVND (reference sequence). The CDR3 protein is CASSRDAGRGYEQFF. Written as DNA, the CDR3 is TGTGCCAGTAGTCGGGATGCGGGCAGGGGATATGAGCAGTTCTTC.

This clone showed up just a few times. The chain links TRBV7-6 to TRBJ2-5; 7 bases line up with TRBD1. The V segment lost 6 bases and the J segment 0 bases; nucleotides outside the gene matches: 4. Germline values: CDR1 SGHVS, CDR2 FNYEAQ. The CDR3 loop spans 14 amino acids. DNA of the CDR3: TGTGCCAGCAGAAAACAGGGGAACCAAGAGACCCAGTACTTC. Its protein is CASRKQGNQETQYF.

The rearrangement links TRBV5-4 to TRBJ2-7; 14 nucleotides match TRBD2. Germline V CDR1 and CDR2: SGHNT, YYREEE (reference sequence). This CDR3 region has 16 residues. V shed 4 bases, J shed 5 bases, and the junction held 8 bases outside the gene matches. The CDR3 is CASSRTSGGPVDEQYF. CDR3 nucleotides: TGTGCCAGCAGCCGGACTAGCGGGGGGCCGGTGGACGAGCAGTACTTC.

V is TRBV4-1 and J is TRBJ1-6; the D is unclear. Germline V lookup: CDR1 MGHRA, CDR2 YSYEKL. V was cut by 1 base and J by 7 bases, with 11 bases left in between. The CDR3 length is 15 residues. In nucleotides, the CDR3 is TGCGCCAGCAGCCAAGGTGACGGAGAGAATTCACCCCTCCACTTT. Translation: CASSQGDGENSPLHF.

This clone has just a few counts. The rearrangement joins TRBV4-3 to TRBJ1-3; D might be TRBD1 (6 bases). Germline CDR1 and CDR2: LGHNA and YSLEER. V lost 6 bases to trimming and J lost 1 base, with 16 bases between them. This CDR3 comprises 16 residues. The CDR3 DNA reads as TGCGCCAGCAGTAACAGGGTGGGGACGTCTGGAAACACCATATATTTT. Amino acid sequence: CASSNRVGTSGNTIYF.

V usage is TRBV7-9 and J usage is TRBJ2-1; D possibly matches TRBD1 or TRBD2 (5 bases each). V was clipped by 5 bases and J by 5 bases, with 19 bases between them. The CDR3 covers 16 residues. Germline CDR1 SEHNR, CDR2 FQNEAQ (reference sequence). This CDR3 reads CASSQLAGARDNEQFF. The CDR3, as DNA: TGTGCCAGCAGCCAGTTGGCCGGGGCGAGAGACAATGAGCAGTTCTTC.

Note on this clone: At one end, the junction sequence differs from germline, possibly due to a read error. This specimen includes other DNA sequences encoding the same CDR3. J is TRBJ1-2 and V is TRBV19; 7 nucleotides match TRBD1. Per germline, CDR1 LNHDA and CDR2 SQIVND (reference sequence). CDR3 length: 16 residues. The CDR3 DNA follows: TGTGCCAGCAGTAATGGACAGGCCTCCTCCGGCTATGGCTACACCTTC. Translation: CASSNGQASSGYGYTF.